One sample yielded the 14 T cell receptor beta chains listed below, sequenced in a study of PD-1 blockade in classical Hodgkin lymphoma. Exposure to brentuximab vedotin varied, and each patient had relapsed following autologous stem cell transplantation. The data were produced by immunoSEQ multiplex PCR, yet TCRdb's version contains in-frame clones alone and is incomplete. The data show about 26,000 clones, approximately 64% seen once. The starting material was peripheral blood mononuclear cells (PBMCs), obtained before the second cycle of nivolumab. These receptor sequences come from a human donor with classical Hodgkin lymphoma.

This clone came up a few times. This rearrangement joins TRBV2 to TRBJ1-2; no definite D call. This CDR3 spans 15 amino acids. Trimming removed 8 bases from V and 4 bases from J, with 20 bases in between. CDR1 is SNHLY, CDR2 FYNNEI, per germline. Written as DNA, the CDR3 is TGTGCCAGCCTCACCCGGCCAGGAGGTATCTATGGCTACACCTTC. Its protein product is CASLTRPGGIYGYTF.

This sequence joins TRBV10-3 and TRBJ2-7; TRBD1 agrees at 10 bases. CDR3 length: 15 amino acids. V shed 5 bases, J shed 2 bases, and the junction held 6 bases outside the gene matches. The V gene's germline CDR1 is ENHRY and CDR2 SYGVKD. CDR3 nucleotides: TGTGCCATCAGTTATACTGGGACAGGGGCCTACGAGCAGTACTTC. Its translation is CAISYTGTGAYEQYF.

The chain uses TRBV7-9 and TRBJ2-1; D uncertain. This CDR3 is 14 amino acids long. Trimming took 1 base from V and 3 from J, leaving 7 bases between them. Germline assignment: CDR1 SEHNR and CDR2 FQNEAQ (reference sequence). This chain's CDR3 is CASSLEVLYNEQFF. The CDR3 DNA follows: TGTGCCAGCAGCTTAGAGGTGCTCTACAATGAGCAGTTCTTC. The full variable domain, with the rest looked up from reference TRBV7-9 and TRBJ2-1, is DTGVSQNPRHKITKRGQNVTFRCDPISEHNRLYWYRQTLGQGPEFLTYFQNEAQLEKSRLLSDRFSAERPKGSFSTLEIQRTEQGDSAMYLCASSLEVLYNEQFFGPGTRLTVL.

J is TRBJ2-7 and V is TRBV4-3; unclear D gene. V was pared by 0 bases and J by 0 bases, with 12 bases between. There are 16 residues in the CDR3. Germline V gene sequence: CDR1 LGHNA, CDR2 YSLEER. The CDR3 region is CASSQDSAKGSYEQYF. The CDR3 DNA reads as TGCGCCAGCAGCCAAGATTCTGCGAAAGGCTCCTACGAGCAGTACTTC.

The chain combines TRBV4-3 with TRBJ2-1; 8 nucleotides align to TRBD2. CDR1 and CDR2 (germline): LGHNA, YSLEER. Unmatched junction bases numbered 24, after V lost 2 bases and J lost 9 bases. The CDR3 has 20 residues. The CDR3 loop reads CASSQHRGGPGTSSSAEQFF. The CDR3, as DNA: TGCGCCAGCAGCCAACATAGGGGGGGCCCCGGGACTAGTTCCTCAGCTGAGCAGTTCTTC.

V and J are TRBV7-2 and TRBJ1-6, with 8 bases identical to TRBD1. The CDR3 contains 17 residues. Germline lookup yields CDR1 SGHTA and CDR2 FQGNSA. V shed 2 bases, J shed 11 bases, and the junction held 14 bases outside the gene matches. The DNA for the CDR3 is TGTGCCAGCAGCTTAAGGGGGGGGACAGGCGGCCTTCCACCCCTCCACTTT. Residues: CASSLRGGTGGLPPLHF.

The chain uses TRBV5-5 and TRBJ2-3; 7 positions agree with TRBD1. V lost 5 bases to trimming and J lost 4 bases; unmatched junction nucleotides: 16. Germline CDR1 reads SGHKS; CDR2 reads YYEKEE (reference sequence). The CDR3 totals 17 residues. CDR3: CASRLHFTGERADTQYF. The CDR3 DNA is TGTGCCAGCAGACTACATTTTACAGGGGAAAGGGCAGATACGCAGTATTTT.

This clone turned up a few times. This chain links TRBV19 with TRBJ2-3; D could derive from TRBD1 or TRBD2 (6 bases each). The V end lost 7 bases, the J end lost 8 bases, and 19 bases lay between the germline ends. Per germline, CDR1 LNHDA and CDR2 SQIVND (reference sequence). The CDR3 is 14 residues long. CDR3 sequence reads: CASMGTGAAVTQYF. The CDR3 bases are TGTGCCAGTATGGGGACGGGGGCTGCAGTTACGCAGTATTTT. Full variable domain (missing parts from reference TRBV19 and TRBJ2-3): DGGITQSPKYLFRKEGQNVTLSCEQNLNHDAMYWYRQDPGQGLRLIYYSQIVNDFQKGDIAEGYSVSREKKESFPLTVTSAQKNPTAFYLCASMGTGAAVTQYFGPGTRLTVL.

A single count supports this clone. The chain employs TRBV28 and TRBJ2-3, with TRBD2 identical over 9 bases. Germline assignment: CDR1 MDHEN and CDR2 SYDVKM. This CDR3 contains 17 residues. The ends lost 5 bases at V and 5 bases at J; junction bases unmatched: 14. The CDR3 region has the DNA TGTGCCAGCAGTCCCCCGGGTGGAGCGGGGGGTCGAGATACGCAGTATTTT. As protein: CASSPPGGAGGRDTQYF.

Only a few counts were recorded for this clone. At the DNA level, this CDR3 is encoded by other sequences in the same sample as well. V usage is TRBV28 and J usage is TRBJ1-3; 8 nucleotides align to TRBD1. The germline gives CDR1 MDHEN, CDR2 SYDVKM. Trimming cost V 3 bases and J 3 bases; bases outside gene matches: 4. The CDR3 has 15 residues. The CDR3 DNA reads TGTGCCAGCAGTTTCTTGGGACAGGATGGAAACACCATATATTTT. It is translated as CASSFLGQDGNTIYF.

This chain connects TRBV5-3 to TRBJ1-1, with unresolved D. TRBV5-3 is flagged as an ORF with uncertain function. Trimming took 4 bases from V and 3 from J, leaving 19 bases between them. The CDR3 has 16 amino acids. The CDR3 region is CARSPSSPTEDTEAFF. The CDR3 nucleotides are TGTGCCAGAAGCCCCTCCAGTCCTACAGAGGACACTGAAGCTTTCTTT.

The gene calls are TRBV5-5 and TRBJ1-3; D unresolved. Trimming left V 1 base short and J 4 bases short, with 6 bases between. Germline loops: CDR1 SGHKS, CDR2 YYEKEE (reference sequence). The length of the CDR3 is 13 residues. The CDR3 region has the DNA TGTGCCAGCAGCTTGTGGAGGGGAAACACCATATATTTT. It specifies CASSLWRGNTIYF.

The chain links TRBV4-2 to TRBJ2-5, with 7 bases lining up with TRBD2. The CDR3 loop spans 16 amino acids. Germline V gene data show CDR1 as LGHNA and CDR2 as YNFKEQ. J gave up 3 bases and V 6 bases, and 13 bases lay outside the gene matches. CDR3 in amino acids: CASSSGAAGPEETQYF. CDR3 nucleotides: TGTGCCAGCAGTTCTGGGGCAGCGGGGCCCGAAGAGACCCAGTACTTC.

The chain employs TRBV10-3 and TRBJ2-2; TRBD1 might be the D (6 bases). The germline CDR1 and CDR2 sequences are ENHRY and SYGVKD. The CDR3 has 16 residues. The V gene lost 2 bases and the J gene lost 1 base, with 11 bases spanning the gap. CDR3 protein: CAISEEGGMNTGELFF. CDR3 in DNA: TGTGCCATCAGTGAGGAAGGGGGAATGAACACCGGGGAGCTGTTTTTT.